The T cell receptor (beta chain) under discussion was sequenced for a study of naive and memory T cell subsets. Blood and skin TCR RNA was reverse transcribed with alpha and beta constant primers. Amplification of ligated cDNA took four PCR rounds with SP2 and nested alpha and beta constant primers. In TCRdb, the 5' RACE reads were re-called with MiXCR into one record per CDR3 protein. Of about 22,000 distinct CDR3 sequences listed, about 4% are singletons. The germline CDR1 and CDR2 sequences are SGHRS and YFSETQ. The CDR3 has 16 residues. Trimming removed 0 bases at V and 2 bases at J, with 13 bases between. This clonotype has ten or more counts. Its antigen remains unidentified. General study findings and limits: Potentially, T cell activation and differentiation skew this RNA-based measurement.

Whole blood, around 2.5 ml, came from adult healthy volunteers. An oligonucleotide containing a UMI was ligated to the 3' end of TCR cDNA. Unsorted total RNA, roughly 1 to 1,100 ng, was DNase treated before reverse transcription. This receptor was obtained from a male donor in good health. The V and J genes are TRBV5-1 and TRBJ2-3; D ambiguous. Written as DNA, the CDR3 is TGCGCCAGCAGCTTGGATGGTAGCAGCACCACAGATACGCAGTATTTT. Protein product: CASSLDGSSTTDTQYF.